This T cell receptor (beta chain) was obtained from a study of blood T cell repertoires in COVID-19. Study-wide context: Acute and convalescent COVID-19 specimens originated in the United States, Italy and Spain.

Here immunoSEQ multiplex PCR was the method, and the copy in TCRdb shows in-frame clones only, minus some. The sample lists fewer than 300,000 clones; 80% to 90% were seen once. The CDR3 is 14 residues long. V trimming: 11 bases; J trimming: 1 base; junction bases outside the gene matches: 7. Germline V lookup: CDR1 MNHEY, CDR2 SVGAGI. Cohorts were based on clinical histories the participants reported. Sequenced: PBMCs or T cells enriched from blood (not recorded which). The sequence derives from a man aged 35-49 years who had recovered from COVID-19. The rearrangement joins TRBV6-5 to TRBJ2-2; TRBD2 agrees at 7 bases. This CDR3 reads CACLWGGNTGELFF. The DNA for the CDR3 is TGTGCCTGCCTCTGGGGGGGGAACACCGGGGAGCTGTTTTTT.